This T cell receptor (beta chain) was identified during a study of blood T cell repertoires in COVID-19. This clone has just one count. This CDR3 region has 18 residues. Germline-derived CDR1 and CDR2 are MNHEY and SVGEGT. V trimming: 4 bases; J trimming: 7 bases; junction bases outside the gene matches: 11. Assay used: immunoSEQ multiplex PCR; TCRdb lists only in-frame clones, some missing. Of tens of thousands of clones in the sample, approximately 70% were seen once. The V gene is TRBV6-2 or TRBV6-3, the J gene TRBJ2-2; 14 bases match TRBD2. The sequence was collected from an elderly man with acute or convalescent COVID-19. The sample taken for sequencing was peripheral blood. CDR3 sequence: CASSSTSGRALGGGELFF. In DNA form, the CDR3 reads TGTGCCAGCAGTTCGACTAGCGGGAGGGCCCTCGGGGGCGGGGAGCTGTTTTTT.